This T cell receptor beta chain was documented in a study of T cell responses to AZD1222 COVID-19 vaccine. Looked up from germline, CDR1 is LNHDA and CDR2 is SQIVND (reference sequence). CDR3 length: 14 residues. V lost 10 bases, J lost 6 bases, and 19 bases lay in between. Of note for this clone: What it binds is not known.

Whole-study results and caveats: Possibly, clonal diversity was underestimated; donors were largely white British and included more females. Sampling captured repertoires only after the peak T cell response. At 160-218 and 743-854, vaccine-associated CD4 TCRs were dominant, and they spanned spike. Targeting of unmutated variant regions was reportedly seen in nearly half of spike-specific TCRs.

Data came from immunoSEQ multiplex PCR; TCRdb stores just in-frame clones and leaves some out. The data contain roughly 180,000 clones, less than 95% of them singletons. The rearrangement joins TRBV19 to TRBJ1-5, with D tentatively TRBD1 (5 bases). The sample here was peripheral blood, taken on day 0 of AZD1222 vaccination. The source is an adult in good health. The CDR3 DNA reads as TGTGCCACCTCCGGAACAGGTGGGGGTCAGCCCCAGCATTTT. Its translation: CATSGTGGGQPQHF.